The 22 T cell receptor beta chains below were found in one sample sequenced in a study of regulatory T cells in long-lasting Graves disease. Time point reported: persistent/refractory GD, antithyroid drugs over 5 years with positive TRAb. Extracted RNA from PBMCs served as the source of the TCR library. Arm-PCR of CDR3 regions and iRepertoire HTBI primers were the basis on which TCR beta libraries were built. Via MiXCR, TCRdb re-called the multiplex PCR reads, giving one row per CDR3 protein. The table records about 460,000 distinct CDR3 sequences, approximately 23% of them present only once. Sequenced here: peripheral blood mononuclear cells (PBMCs), sampled when the disease was refractory, from a patient treated with antithyroid drugs. These receptors were taken from a female donor with Graves disease.

V is TRBV24-1 and J is TRBJ2-5, with D perhaps TRBD2 (6 bases). The CDR3 is 15 amino acids. CDR1 is KGHDR, CDR2 SFDVKD, per germline. Deletions cut 7 bases from V and 5 bases from J, with 19 bases between. CDR3 nucleotides: TGTGCCACCAGCGGCGGGGCGGGCCCCGGGGAGACCCAGTACTTC. It yields the protein CATSGGAGPGETQYF.

This clonotype was counted many times. The chain couples TRBV12-3 or TRBV12-4 to TRBJ1-2, with D possibly being TRBD1 (6 bases). V gave up 5 bases and J gave up 4 bases, with 17 bases separating them. The CDR3 spans 15 residues. CDR3 residues: CASSRGRGYSYGYTF. The CDR3 DNA is TGTGCCAGCAGTAGGGGGAGAGGGTACAGCTATGGCTACACCTTC.

This clonotype occurred many times. The chain employs TRBV2 and TRBJ2-7; D could derive from TRBD1 or TRBD2 (5 bases each). The germline CDR1 and CDR2 sequences are SNHLY and FYNNEI. V shed 6 bases and J shed 2 bases, with 11 bases lying between them. This CDR3 spans 13 amino acids. Written as DNA, the CDR3 is TGTGCCAGCAGGGCCGGGACGACCTACGAGCAGTACTTC. Protein: CASRAGTTYEQYF.

This clonotype was observed many times. The V gene is TRBV28, the J gene TRBJ1-1; 9 bases line up with TRBD1. The J segment lost 0 bases and the V segment lost 3 bases, leaving 8 bases of the junction unmatched. Germline values: CDR1 MDHEN, CDR2 SYDVKM. CDR3 length: 17 amino acids. CDR3 protein: CASSLAGQGTMNTEAFF. The CDR3, as DNA: TGTGCCAGCAGTTTGGCTGGACAGGGGACGATGAACACTGAAGCTTTCTTT.

This sequence joins TRBV5-6 and TRBJ1-4, with D perhaps matching TRBD1 (5 bases). The germline V gene has CDR1 SGHDT and CDR2 YYEEEE. V lost 0 bases and J lost 8, with 14 bases in between. CDR3 length equals 15 residues. The CDR3 nucleotides are TGTGCCAGCAGCTTGGAGGGGTACGCAGGGGAAAAACTGTTTTTT. Translating it yields CASSLEGYAGEKLFF.

The chain recombines TRBV3-1 with TRBJ1-4; D is ambiguous. The CDR3 loop spans 14 amino acids. Trimming took off 0 bases at V and 7 bases at J, with 9 bases between the two ends. Looked up from germline, CDR1 is LGHDT and CDR2 is YNNKEL (reference sequence). The CDR3 region is CASSQDPGSEKLFF. CDR3 nucleotide sequence: TGTGCCAGCAGCCAAGATCCGGGTAGTGAAAAACTGTTTTTT.

This chain links TRBV28 with TRBJ2-7; D possibly uses TRBD1 or TRBD2 (5 bases each). V was shortened by 10 bases and J by 3 bases, with 19 bases between the two germline ends. Germline CDR1 reads MDHEN; CDR2 reads SYDVKM. This CDR3 is built from 14 residues. CDR3 loop: CATLPSWGRYEQYF. The CDR3 DNA is TGTGCCACCCTACCGAGCTGGGGACGCTACGAGCAGTACTTC.

This clonotype was seen a handful of times. The CDR3 is CASSLGLAGPGELFF. The CDR3 DNA is TGTGCCAGCAGCCTTGGACTAGCAGGCCCCGGGGAGCTGTTTTTT. V usage is TRBV3-1 and J usage is TRBJ2-2; 8 bases agree with TRBD2. The CDR3 runs 15 residues. Trimming removed 4 bases from V and 6 bases from J; junction bases left unmatched: 7. Germline loops: CDR1 LGHDT, CDR2 YNNKEL (reference sequence).

The sample holds many counts of this clonotype. This chain links TRBV6-5 with TRBJ1-2, with D uncertain. V lost 2 bases, J lost 5 bases, and 12 bases lay in between. CDR3 length: 14 residues. Germline CDR1 MNHEY, CDR2 SVGAGI. The CDR3 region is CASSYNMALYGYTF. The CDR3 DNA reads as TGTGCCAGCAGTTACAATATGGCCCTTTATGGCTACACCTTC.

The chain employs TRBV10-3 and TRBJ2-3; D not resolved. This CDR3 spans 15 amino acids. Germline V gives CDR1 ENHRY, CDR2 SYGVKD. V was cut by 0 bases and J by 2 bases, with 9 bases left in between. The CDR3 DNA follows: TGTGCCATCAGTGAGTCATCGGGCACCACAGATACGCAGTATTTT. This translates into CAISESSGTTDTQYF.

This clonotype was recorded many times. The chain combines TRBV12-3 or TRBV12-4 with TRBJ2-7; D gene uncertain. The V and J ends lost 5 bases and 4 bases respectively, with 12 bases between them. This CDR3 region has 13 residues. CDR3 loop: CASSPPRNYEQYF. CDR3 DNA sequence: TGTGCCAGCAGTCCCCCCCGGAATTACGAGCAGTACTTC.

The chain recombines TRBV13 with TRBJ2-4, with 9 bases that match TRBD1. Germline V CDR1 and CDR2: PRHDT, FYEKMQ (reference sequence). The CDR3 sequence is 16 residues long. J gave up 8 bases and V 5 bases, and 13 bases lay outside the gene matches. The CDR3 reads CASSPRTGDGEDIQYF. CDR3 DNA: TGTGCCAGCAGCCCCCGGACAGGGGACGGGGAAGACATTCAGTACTTC.

This clonotype was seen many times. The rearrangement links TRBV29-1 to TRBJ1-1; weak D call: TRBD1 (6 bases). The germline gives CDR1 SQVTM, CDR2 ANQGSEA. This CDR3 comprises 11 residues. V lost 6 bases and J lost 5, with 10 bases in between. Here the CDR3 reads CSVLTGTEAFF. Here the CDR3 DNA reads TGCAGCGTCCTAACAGGGACTGAAGCTTTCTTT.

This clonotype was observed at least ten times. The rearrangement joins TRBV5-5 to TRBJ1-2; no clear D gene. V lost 0 bases, J lost 11 bases, and 17 bases lay in between. The CDR3 extends over 14 amino acids. Germline V gives CDR1 SGHKS, CDR2 YYEKEE (reference sequence). The CDR3 spells CASSLDPFSTGYTF. The CDR3 bases are TGTGCCAGCAGCTTGGATCCCTTCTCGACGGGGTACACCTTC.

This chain connects TRBV29-1 to TRBJ1-1; 8 nucleotides agree with TRBD1. Losses at the gene ends were 5 bases for V and 7 bases for J; bases not matched to a gene: 9. Germline V CDR1 and CDR2: SQVTM, ANQGSEA. This CDR3 is 13 amino acids long. The CDR3 region has the DNA TGCAGCGTTTTACCAGGGGGCCAAAGTGAAGCTTTCTTT. As protein: CSVLPGGQSEAFF.

This clonotype was detected a few times. The chain joins TRBV28 to TRBJ2-1, with D tentatively TRBD1 (5 bases). Trimming shortened V by 5 bases and J by 13 bases, and 15 bases separated the two germline ends. Germline-derived CDR1 and CDR2 are MDHEN and SYDVKM. CDR3 length equals 12 residues. The CDR3 is CASSPPDRQQFF. The CDR3 region has the DNA TGTGCCAGCAGTCCACCAGACAGACAACAGTTCTTC.

This clonotype was seen a few times. The rearrangement uses TRBV5-1 and TRBJ1-2, with 9 bases fitting TRBD1. This CDR3 spans 14 amino acids. The V and J ends lost 7 bases and 6 bases, in that order; junction bases with no gene match: 10. The germline gives CDR1 SGHRS, CDR2 YFSETQ. The CDR3 reads CASGIQGATDGYTF. CDR3 coding DNA: TGCGCCAGCGGGATACAGGGGGCGACCGATGGCTACACCTTC.

V gene TRBV30 combines with J gene TRBJ2-7, with 8 bases fitting TRBD1. This CDR3 contains 14 residues. Trimming cost V 3 bases and J 1 base; bases outside gene matches: 5. The germline V gene has CDR1 GTSNPN and CDR2 SVGIG (reference sequence). DNA for the CDR3: TGTGCCTGGAGACCTAGGACAGGGTCCTACGAGCAGTACTTC. Its translation: CAWRPRTGSYEQYF.

This clonotype has just a few counts. The genes are TRBV27 and TRBJ1-2, with D perhaps matching TRBD1 (5 bases). This CDR3 comprises 13 residues. V lost 10 bases and J 2 bases, leaving 14 bases between the germline ends. Germline CDR1 reads MNHEY; CDR2 reads SMNVEV (reference sequence). CDR3 in DNA: TGTGCCATCATAGGTGGGGGGAACTATGGCTACACCTTC. This gives the protein CAIIGGGNYGYTF.

The chain carries TRBV25-1 and TRBJ2-7; D not certain. Trimming took 5 bases from V and 1 from J, leaving 15 bases between them. CDR3 length: 15 residues. Germline assignment: CDR1 MGHDK and CDR2 SYGVNS. The DNA of the CDR3 is TGTGCCAGCAGTTTAATAGACTCGAAATCCTACGAGCAGTACTTC. Translated, it gives CASSLIDSKSYEQYF.

On this clonotype: This may come from a read error, since a much larger clone is one base off. The gene calls are TRBV11-2 and TRBJ2-7, with D uncertain. The CDR3 extends over 13 amino acids. Germline V gene data show CDR1 as SGHAT and CDR2 as FQNNGV. With 0 bases removed from V and 5 bases from J, the gap between germline ends came to 8 bases. CDR3 protein: CASSLDSTHEQYF. The DNA of the CDR3 is TGTGCCAGCAGCTTAGATTCGACTCACGAGCAGTACTTC.

This clonotype has ten or more counts. The V call is TRBV11-2, the J call TRBJ1-1; D not certain. V was trimmed by 0 bases and J by 8 bases, leaving 7 bases between them. CDR1 and CDR2 (germline): SGHAT, FQNNGV. The CDR3 is made up of 12 amino acids. The CDR3 DNA sequence: TGTGCCAGCAGCTTAGATCAAGGGGAAGCTTTCTTT. Protein: CASSLDQGEAFF.